This passage covers 17 T cell receptor beta chains from one sample sequenced in a study of T-cell memory formation after mild COVID-19. Each CDR3 protein is one row after TCRdb ran MiXCR on the 5' RACE reads. Of 350,000 to 500,000 distinct CDR3 sequences in the sample, over 15% were seen once. Sequencing was performed on PBMCs or a T cell subset sorted from them (not recorded which). The source is an adult woman who had mild COVID-19 (a few samples of this study predate the infection). Cell type and time point are not known.

At least ten counts were recorded for this clonotype. This sequence joins TRBV7-8 and TRBJ1-4, with 8 nucleotides matching TRBD1. Per germline, CDR1 SGHVS and CDR2 FQNEAQ. The CDR3 has 16 amino acids. After removal of 3 bases from V and 4 bases from J, the junction contained 7 bases not matched to a gene. The CDR3 loop reads CASSLDREYHNEKLFF. For the CDR3, the DNA is TGTGCCAGCAGCTTGGACAGGGAGTACCATAATGAAAAACTGTTTTTT.

The sample holds many counts of this clonotype. The rearrangement links TRBV20-1 to TRBJ2-2; 7 positions match TRBD1. The germline gives CDR1 DFQATT, CDR2 SNEGSKA (reference sequence). The CDR3 has 15 amino acids. Trimming cost V 1 base and J 5 bases; bases outside gene matches: 7. The CDR3 DNA sequence: TGCAGTGCTAGAGGCACAGGGGCGCTGACCGGGGAGCTGTTTTTT. Residues: CSARGTGALTGELFF.

This clonotype was recorded a few times. The V and J genes are TRBV3-1 and TRBJ1-1; 8 nucleotides align to TRBD1. The germline V gene has CDR1 LGHDT and CDR2 YNNKEL (reference sequence). The V and J ends lost 0 bases and 6 bases, in that order; junction bases with no gene match: 18. The CDR3 covers 19 residues. The CDR3 reads CASSQDPGQGGKGSAEAFF. CDR3 coding DNA: TGTGCCAGCAGCCAAGATCCCGGACAGGGAGGAAAGGGGTCGGCTGAAGCTTTCTTT.

The genes are TRBV5-4 and TRBJ2-7; possibly TRBD1 or TRBD2 for D (5 bases each). CDR1 and CDR2 from the germline V gene are SGHNT and YYREEE (reference sequence). This CDR3 is 11 amino acids long. The ends were cut back, 5 bases at V and 2 bases at J, with 5 bases in the middle. The CDR3 sequence is CASRGAYEQYF. The CDR3 DNA reads as TGTGCCAGCAGGGGGGCCTACGAGCAGTACTTC.

The chain carries TRBV14 and TRBJ2-1, with a weak D call TRBD2 (5 bases). CDR3 length: 15 amino acids. V lost 0 bases and J lost 1, with 7 bases in between. The germline V gene encodes CDR1 SGHDN and CDR2 FVKESK. The CDR3 sequence: CASSQDGLSYNEQFF. The CDR3 nucleotides are TGTGCCAGCAGCCAAGATGGACTGTCCTACAATGAGCAGTTCTTC.

This clonotype was seen more than once but under ten times. The chain joins TRBV12-3 or TRBV12-4 to TRBJ1-1; D uncertain. The CDR3 has 15 amino acids. The V end lost 6 bases, the J end lost 5 bases, and 19 bases lay between the germline ends. CDR3 nucleotide sequence: TGTGCCAGCAGCGTTAGAAGACCGGATAGGACTGAAGCTTTCTTT. This gives the protein CASSVRRPDRTEAFF.

This chain uses TRBV5-1 with TRBJ2-3, with D possibly being TRBD2 (6 bases). Germline CDR1 is SGHRS and CDR2 is YFSETQ. The CDR3 has 14 amino acids. Trimming took off 4 bases at V and 2 bases at J, with 11 bases between the two ends. CDR3 in DNA: TGCGCCAGCAGCCGCGGGGACGCCACAGATACGCAGTATTTT. Protein: CASSRGDATDTQYF.

This clonotype was counted between two and nine times. The CDR3 sequence is CATRGTGESPLHF. In DNA form, the CDR3 reads TGTGCCACCCGGGGTACAGGGGAATCACCCCTCCACTTT. V gene TRBV27 combines with J gene TRBJ1-6; 7 bases match TRBD1. The CDR3 has 13 amino acids. V shed 10 bases, J shed 10 bases, and the junction held 10 bases outside the gene matches. Per the germline V gene, CDR1 is MNHEY and CDR2 is SMNVEV (reference sequence).

The J gene is TRBJ2-7, the V gene TRBV3-1; 10 bases are shared with TRBD2. Per germline, CDR1 LGHDT and CDR2 YNNKEL (reference sequence). This CDR3 region has 15 residues. The J segment lost 6 bases and the V segment lost 3 bases, leaving 8 bases of the junction unmatched. CDR3 sequence: CASSHLAGAQSEQYF. Here the CDR3 DNA reads TGTGCCAGCAGCCACCTAGCGGGGGCGCAGAGCGAGCAGTACTTC.

This clonotype occurred a few times. As DNA, the CDR3 is TGTGCCAGCAATGAGGGCAATGAGCAGTTCTTC. As protein: CASNEGNEQFF. This chain links TRBV25-1 with TRBJ2-1; the D gene is possibly TRBD2 (5 bases). This CDR3 is 11 amino acids long. Germline values: CDR1 MGHDK, CDR2 SYGVNS. Trimming cost V 7 bases and J 6 bases, with 7 bases left between them.

The chain employs TRBV29-1 and TRBJ2-3; TRBD2 matches at 14 bases. Trimming removed 6 bases from V and 6 bases from J; junction bases left unmatched: 8. This CDR3 is built from 15 residues. Germline assignment: CDR1 SQVTM and CDR2 ANQGSEA. CDR3 sequence reads: CSVTGTSGGSDTQYF. The CDR3 DNA is TGCAGCGTCACCGGGACTAGCGGGGGTAGTGATACGCAGTATTTT.

This clonotype appeared many times. The rearrangement uses TRBV12-3 or TRBV12-4 and TRBJ2-2, with 11 bases identical to TRBD1. The CDR3 spans 15 residues. V lost 6 bases, J lost 4 bases, and 4 bases stayed unmatched. The CDR3 nucleotides are TGTGCCAGCAGCGAGGACAGGGGGCTCACCGGGGAGCTGTTTTTT. It yields the protein CASSEDRGLTGELFF.

V and J are TRBV7-8 and TRBJ1-1, with TRBD1 matching over 8 bases. CDR1 is SGHVS and CDR2 is FQNEAQ in the germline V gene. The CDR3 sequence is 15 residues long. J lost 3 bases, V lost 4 bases, and 7 bases had no gene match. CDR3 in DNA: TGTGCCAGCAGCTCTCACAGGGGGTTGGACACTGAAGCTTTCTTT. This codes for CASSSHRGLDTEAFF. Combining the CDR3 with reference TRBV7-8 and TRBJ1-1 gives the whole variable domain GAGVSQSPRYKVAKRGQDVALRCDPISGHVSLFWYQQALGQGPEFLTYFQNEAQLDKSGLPSDRFFAERPEGSVSTLKIQRTQQEDSAVYLCASSSHRGLDTEAFFGQGTRLTVV.

This clonotype has just a few counts. The rearrangement uses TRBV12-3 or TRBV12-4 and TRBJ2-1; TRBD2 matches at 8 bases. The J segment lost 4 bases and the V segment lost 6 bases, leaving 8 bases of the junction unmatched. The CDR3 runs 15 residues. CDR3 residues: CASRETSALYNEQFF. The CDR3 coding sequence is TGTGCCAGCAGGGAGACTAGCGCCTTATACAATGAGCAGTTCTTC.

The sample holds a few counts of this clonotype. The chain has TRBV12-3 or TRBV12-4 and TRBJ2-7; 8 bases map to TRBD1. CDR3 size: 15 residues. V gave up 8 bases and J gave up 2 bases; unmatched junction bases: 11. CDR3 in amino acids: CASGAPGTGAYEQYF. CDR3 DNA sequence: TGTGCCAGCGGGGCTCCCGGGACAGGAGCCTACGAGCAGTACTTC.

This clonotype showed up just a few times. The chain combines TRBV18 with TRBJ2-2, with unresolved D. The germline gives CDR1 KGHSH, CDR2 LQKENI. This CDR3 is built from 16 residues. V was shortened by 4 bases and J by 0 bases, with 12 bases between the two germline ends. The chain's CDR3 is CASSQYQDSNTGELFF. Written as DNA, the CDR3 is TGTGCCAGCTCACAATATCAGGATTCGAACACCGGGGAGCTGTTTTTT.

In its sample, this clonotype was seen many times. This chain links TRBV5-1 with TRBJ2-7, with 7 bases aligning to TRBD1. Germline CDR1 is SGHRS and CDR2 is YFSETQ. Trimming removed 1 base from V and 1 base from J; junction bases left unmatched: 5. The CDR3 has 15 amino acids. CDR3 DNA sequence: TGCGCCAGCAGCTTGAACAGGGGCGATTCCTACGAGCAGTACTTC. It encodes CASSLNRGDSYEQYF. The full variable domain, in which reference TRBV5-1 and TRBJ2-7 provide the parts outside the CDR3, is KAGVTQTPRYLIKTRGQQVTLSCSPISGHRSVSWYQQTPGQGLQFLFEYFSETQRNKGNFPGRFSGRQFSNSRSEMNVSTLELGDSALYLCASSLNRGDSYEQYFGPGTRLTVT.